This TCR beta chain was sequenced in a study of control samples from healthy donors and cancer patients. The CDR3 is made up of 12 amino acids. Trimming removed 4 bases from V and 7 bases from J, with 10 bases in between. From germline, CDR1 is LGHDT and CDR2 YNNKEL (reference sequence). Method: immunoSEQ multiplex PCR; TCRdb's copy keeps in-frame clones and lacks some. The sample lists about 82,000 clones, 80% to 90% seen once, with over 15% in the top ten. This receptor was taken from a man aged 45-65 years in good health. The gene calls are TRBV3-1 (or the pseudogene TRBV3-2) and TRBJ1-2; tentatively, D is TRBD1 (5 bases). The sequenced sample was blood. The DNA for the CDR3 is TGTGCCAGCAGCCCCTACGGGGGTGGCTACACCTTC. It is translated as CASSPYGGGYTF.